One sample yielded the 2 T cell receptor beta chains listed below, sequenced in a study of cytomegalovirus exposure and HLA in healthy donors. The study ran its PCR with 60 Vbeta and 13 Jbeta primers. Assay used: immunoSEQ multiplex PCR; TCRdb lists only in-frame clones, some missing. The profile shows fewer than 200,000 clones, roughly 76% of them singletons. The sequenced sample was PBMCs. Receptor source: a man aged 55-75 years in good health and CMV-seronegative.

The CDR3 reads CASRVGTMNPFF. The CDR3 nucleotides read TGTGCCAGTAGGGTCGGGACAATGAATCCGTTCTTC. The chain carries TRBV19 and TRBJ2-1, with a possible D match to TRBD1 (6 bases). Germline CDR1 is LNHDA and CDR2 is SQIVND (reference sequence). The CDR3 consists of 12 residues. V was cut by 6 bases and J by 15 bases, with 18 bases left in between. Filled out from reference TRBV19 and TRBJ2-1, the complete variable domain reads DGGITQSPKYLFRKEGQNVTLSCEQNLNHDAMYWYRQDPGQGLRLIYYSQIVNDFQKGDIAEGYSVSREKKESFPLTVTSAQKNPTAFYLCASRVGTMNPFFGPGTRLTVL.

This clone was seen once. The CDR3 loop is CASSTGTSGDNEQFF. For the CDR3, the DNA is TGTGCCAGCAGCACCGGGACTAGCGGGGACAATGAGCAGTTCTTC. This chain connects TRBV9 to TRBJ2-1; 13 nucleotides agree with TRBD2. Per the germline V gene, CDR1 is SGDLS and CDR2 is YYNGEE. The junction had 3 bases not matched to a gene; V was cut back by 4 bases and J by 5 bases. The CDR3 has 15 amino acids.